This TCR beta chain was sequenced in a study of T cells in Graves' hyperthyroidism and ophthalmopathy. The source material, RNA transcripts, was used to amplify TCR beta CDR3 regions. Researchers ran a first-round RT-PCR on the TCR CDR3 using the HTBI primer set. TCRdb re-called the multiplex PCR reads through MiXCR, storing one row per CDR3 protein. Found here are about 270,000 distinct CDR3 sequences, less than 30% of them singletons; the top ten hold 20% to 30%. On the basis of clinical symptoms, serum thyroxine and TRAb, thyroid ultrasound and orbital computed tomography, diagnoses were made. This clonotype was detected ten times or more. J lost 2 bases, V lost 0 bases, and 0 bases had no gene match. CDR1 GTSNPN and CDR2 SVGIG come from the germline V gene (reference sequence). The CDR3 has 14 amino acids.

V and J are TRBV30 and TRBJ2-7; 11 bases line up with TRBD2. The TCR sequence derives from a man aged 40-49 years with Graves' hyperthyroidism that later progressed to Graves' ophthalmopathy. Sequencing was done on a sample of blood. The CDR3 here is CAWSVTSGTYEQYF. The CDR3 bases are TGTGCCTGGAGTGTGACTAGCGGGACCTACGAGCAGTACTTC.